This TCR beta chain was found in a study of T cell changes during pregnancy in multiple sclerosis. Clones were read by immunoSEQ multiplex PCR, and TCRdb kept only the in-frame ones, dropping some. The repertoire holds roughly 53,000 clones, with about 88% as singletons. The V gene end was trimmed by 4 bases and the J gene end by 2 bases; junction bases not matched to a gene: 5. The germline V gene encodes CDR1 SGHDT and CDR2 YYEEEE. The CDR3 extends over 15 amino acids. This receptor was identified in a female donor with multiple sclerosis, enrolled in a pregnancy study. The sequences come from CD8+ T cells from peripheral blood mononuclear cells, collected before pregnancy. This chain links TRBV5-6 with TRBJ2-1; 8 bases align to TRBD1. For the CDR3, the DNA is TGTGCCAGCAGCCCATTGACAGGGGCCTACAATGAGCAGTTCTTC. Translated, it gives CASSPLTGAYNEQFF.